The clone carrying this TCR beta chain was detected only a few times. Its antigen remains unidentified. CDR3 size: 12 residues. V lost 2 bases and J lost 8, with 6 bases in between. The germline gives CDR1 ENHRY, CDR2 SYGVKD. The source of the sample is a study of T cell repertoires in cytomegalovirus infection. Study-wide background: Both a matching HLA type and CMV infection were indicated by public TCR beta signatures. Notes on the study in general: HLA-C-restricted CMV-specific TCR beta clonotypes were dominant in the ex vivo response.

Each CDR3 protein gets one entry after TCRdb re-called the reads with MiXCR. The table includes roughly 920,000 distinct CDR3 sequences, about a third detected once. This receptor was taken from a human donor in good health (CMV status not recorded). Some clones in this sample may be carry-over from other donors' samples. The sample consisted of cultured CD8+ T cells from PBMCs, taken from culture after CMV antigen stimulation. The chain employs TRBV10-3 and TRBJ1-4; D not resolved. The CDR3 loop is CAISERAEKLFF. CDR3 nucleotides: TGTGCCATCAGTGAGAGGGCCGAAAAACTGTTTTTT.